Listed below are T cell receptor beta chains from one sample, sequenced in a study of control samples from healthy donors and cancer patients. Clones were sequenced by immunoSEQ multiplex PCR, and TCRdb holds only the in-frame ones, with some missing. The sample lists around 74,000 clones, approximately 92% occurring once. Input material: blood. All receptors come from a woman aged 55-69 years in good health. Both conserved end residues are part of each CDR3. D genes are given only for firm matches. Clone size is stated in some rows and not others, as once, few, many or a class when expanded.

>TRBD2|TRBJ2-1|TRBV7-9|.
CASAQLAGGRNEQFF
TGTGCCAGCGCCCAACTAGCGGGAGGGCGTAATGAGCAGTTCTTC
>TRBD2|TRBJ2-2|TRBV3-1/TRBV3-2|.
CASSQEPRTSDAGELFF
TGTGCCAGCAGCCAAGAACCACGGACTAGCGATGCCGGGGAGCTGTTTTTT
>TRBD1|TRBJ1-4|TRBV7-9|.
CASSGPRGGQGEKLFF
TGTGCCAGCAGCGGACCGAGGGGCGGACAGGGAGAAAAACTGTTTTTT
>.|TRBJ1-2|TRBV6-5|.
CANRDGNYGYTF
TGTGCCAACCGCGACGGTAACTATGGCTACACCTTC
>.|TRBJ2-7|TRBV9|.
CASSGRVDSFSYEQYF
TGTGCCAGCAGCGGAAGGGTCGACTCCTTCTCCTACGAGCAGTACTTC
>.|TRBJ2-2|TRBV6-5|.
CASSGTWNTGELFF
TGTGCCAGCTCAGGGACATGGAACACCGGGGAGCTGTTTTTT
>TRBD1|TRBJ2-7|TRBV28|.
CASSFDRGRQGDEQYF
TGTGCCAGCAGCTTCGACAGGGGGCGGCAAGGGGACGAGCAGTACTTC
>.|TRBJ2-7|TRBV19|.
CASSITGAHYEQYF
TGTGCCAGTAGTATCACGGGGGCTCACTACGAGCAGTACTTC
>.|TRBJ2-1|TRBV28|.
CASSSPGTRNEQFF
TGTGCCAGCAGTTCGCCCGGGACCCGCAATGAGCAGTTCTTC
>.|TRBJ1-1|TRBV19|.
CASSIYPAGEAFF
TGTGCCAGTAGTATTTATCCGGCGGGAGAAGCTTTCTTT
>TRBD1|TRBJ2-1|TRBV7-2|.
CASSLGQGHNEQFF
TGTGCCAGCAGCTTAGGACAGGGGCATAATGAGCAGTTCTTC
>TRBD2|TRBJ2-2|TRBV9|.
CASSATIGTSGSGELFF
TGTGCCAGCAGCGCCACAATCGGGACTAGCGGGTCCGGGGAGCTGTTTTTT
>TRBD2|TRBJ2-7|TRBV5-1|.
CASSLIAGGQEQYF
TGCGCCAGCAGCTTGATAGCGGGAGGACAAGAGCAGTACTTC
>TRBD1|TRBJ1-1|TRBV5-4|.
CASSLGMGTGGSVEAFF
TGTGCCAGCAGCTTAGGTATGGGGACAGGGGGCTCGGTTGAAGCTTTCTTT
>.|TRBJ1-1|TRBV30|once
CAWSVGGRETEAFF
TGTGCCTGGAGTGTCGGGGGTAGGGAAACTGAAGCTTTCTTT
>.|TRBJ1-1|TRBV2|.
CASSGGWYTEAFF
TGTGCCAGCAGTGGGGGTTGGTACACTGAAGCTTTCTTT
>TRBD1|TRBJ1-1|TRBV28|.
CASSFRTGEGTEAFF
TGTGCCAGCAGTTTTCGGACAGGGGAGGGCACTGAAGCTTTCTTT
>.|TRBJ1-1|TRBV28|.
CASSLRFGLNINTEAFF
TGTGCCAGCAGTTTACGTTTCGGTCTCAACATTAACACTGAAGCTTTCTTT
>TRBD2|TRBJ2-1|TRBV10-2|.
CASSEWASGSAGEQFF
TGCGCCAGCAGTGAGTGGGCTAGCGGGAGTGCAGGTGAGCAGTTCTTC
>TRBD2|TRBJ2-5|TRBV28|few
CASSFTSGKETQYF
TGTGCCAGCAGTTTCACTAGCGGCAAGGAGACCCAGTACTTC
>TRBD1|TRBJ2-5|TRBV24-1|.
CATRATGEGGQETQYF
TGTGCCACCAGGGCCACAGGGGAAGGTGGGCAAGAGACCCAGTACTTC
>.|TRBJ2-5|TRBV25-1|.
CASSRGGETQYF
TGTGCCAGCAGTCGTGGGGGAGAGACCCAGTACTTC
>.|TRBJ1-2|TRBV27|.
CASSQSGHLTYGYTF
TGTGCCAGCAGTCAGTCGGGACACCTGACTTATGGCTACACCTTC
>.|TRBJ1-1|TRBV30|.
CAWRYGPSAEAFF
TGTGCCTGGAGGTATGGACCCTCGGCTGAAGCTTTCTTT
>.|TRBJ1-1|TRBV7-9|once
CASSLGPMNTEAFF
TGTGCCAGCAGCTTGGGACCAATGAACACTGAAGCTTTCTTT
>TRBD2|TRBJ2-3|TRBV6-2/TRBV6-3|.
CASSPPRQREYADTQYF
TGTGCCAGCAGCCCTCCCCGCCAGCGGGAGTATGCAGATACGCAGTATTTT
>TRBD1|TRBJ1-4|TRBV7-9|.
CASSPGQGRSNEKLFF
TGTGCCAGCAGCCCCGGACAGGGTCGATCTAATGAAAAACTGTTTTTT
>.|TRBJ1-4|TRBV28|.
CASRAPGAATNEKLFF
TGTGCCAGCAGAGCACCGGGAGCCGCAACTAATGAAAAACTGTTTTTT
>.|TRBJ1-2|TRBV28|.
CASSLTQGRGYGYTF
TGTGCCAGCAGTCTAACACAGGGAAGGGGCTATGGCTACACCTTC
>TRBD1|TRBJ1-1|TRBV27|.
CASSLSIRDRGYTEAFF
TGTGCCAGCAGTTTAAGTATCCGGGACAGGGGTTACACTGAAGCTTTCTTT
>.|TRBJ2-7|TRBV5-8|.
CASSSPLGTLFYEQYF
TGTGCCAGCAGCTCCCCTTTGGGGACATTGTTCTACGAGCAGTACTTC
>.|TRBJ1-2|TRBV6-1|.
CASSETRGGVRYAYYGYTF
TGTGCCAGCAGTGAAACTAGGGGAGGGGTCCGGTATGCGTACTATGGCTACACCTTC
>.|TRBJ2-7|TRBV6-5|few
CASSYLQGNEQYF
TGTGCCAGCAGTTACCTACAGGGAAACGAGCAGTACTTC
>.|TRBJ1-6|TRBV6-5|.
CASSYQAGYSPLHF
TGTGCCAGCAGTTATCAGGCAGGGTACTCACCCCTCCACTTT
>.|TRBJ2-1|TRBV20-1|.
CSASENEFSYNEQFF
TGCAGTGCTAGTGAGAACGAGTTCTCCTACAATGAGCAGTTCTTC
>TRBD1|TRBJ1-4|TRBV19|.
CASSWVGTGREKLFF
TGTGCCAGTAGTTGGGTCGGGACAGGGCGAGAAAAACTGTTTTTT
>TRBD2|TRBJ2-7|TRBV7-2|.
CASSLRSSGRWIEQYF
TGTGCCAGCAGCTTAAGGTCTAGCGGGAGGTGGATCGAGCAGTACTTC